This T cell receptor (beta chain) comes out of a study of vaccination and CD4 T cells after COVID-19. At the level of the study: The peptides that stimulated the cells were overlapping spike peptides from SARS-CoV-2, HCoV-NL63, HCoV-OC43 and HCoV-229E.

As regards this clonotype: Its specificity is unknown.

There are 14 residues in the CDR3. The V end was cut by 3 bases, the J end by 2 bases, with 13 bases between. In germline, CDR1 is DFQATT, CDR2 SNEGSKA (reference sequence). Sequenced with the Oncomine TCR Beta short-read assay was DNA taken from cultured CD4+ T cells. TCRdb passed the PCR reads through MiXCR, listing each CDR3 protein once. The sample lists 16,000 or so distinct CDR3 sequences, roughly 45% occurring once. Treatment in this sample: roughly nine-day PBMC culture with coronavirus spike peptide pools or control peptides (ViraFEST assay). The TCR comes from a human donor who had recovered from COVID-19. The sequences come from CD4+ T cells from blood, cultured in vitro, collected after SARS-CoV-2 vaccination. The genes are TRBV20-1 and TRBJ1-2, with D uncertain. The CDR3 region has the DNA TGCAGTGCTAGGGGGTACAGCGGCAACTATGGCTACACCTTC. It encodes CSARGYSGNYGYTF.